These T cell receptor beta chains were read from a single sample in a study of identical twins. TCRdb recomputed calls from the 5' RACE reads with MiXCR, one row per CDR3 protein. The table lists around 550,000 distinct CDR3 sequences, 15% of them singletons, with 0.44% in the top ten. These same records also appear under a second study, on yellow fever vaccine responses in identical twins.

The sequenced sample was CD4+ T cells sorted from blood. Receptors originate from a woman between 18 and 29 years old in good health. Each CDR3 is given with its conserved first and last residue. A D gene is named only where the DNA matches it firmly. The size field is filled for only some rows; it gives once, few, many or a size class.

CDR3,DNA,size,V,J,D
CASSDPGRVGDTQYF,TGTGCCAGCAGTGACCCTGGGCGGGTTGGGGATACGCAGTATTTT,NA,TRBV2,TRBJ2-3,NA
CASSWTIADTQYF,TGTGCCAGCAGCTGGACAATCGCAGATACGCAGTATTTT,few,TRBV5-5,TRBJ2-3,NA
CASSPGGEETQYF,TGCGCCAGCAGCCCGGGGGGGGAGGAGACCCAGTACTTC,NA,TRBV5-1,TRBJ2-5,TRBD2
CASLSGSSSYNEQFF,TGCGCCAGCCTCAGTGGTTCGAGCTCCTACAATGAGCAGTTCTTC,many,TRBV5-1,TRBJ2-1,NA
CASSSGTGMWNEQFF,TGTGCCAGCAGCTCCGGGACAGGGATGTGGAATGAGCAGTTCTTC,few,TRBV7-2,TRBJ2-1,TRBD1
CASSLDAAGNEQFF,TGCGCCAGCAGCTTGGACGCGGCCGGCAATGAGCAGTTCTTC,NA,TRBV5-1,TRBJ2-1,NA
CASSPDIQGWIETQYF,TGTGCCAGCTCACCGGATATACAGGGGTGGATTGAGACCCAGTACTTC,NA,TRBV18,TRBJ2-5,TRBD1
CASRPTGGGTEAFF,TGTGCCAGCAGACCAACAGGGGGCGGGACGGAAGCTTTCTTT,NA,TRBV2,TRBJ1-1,TRBD1
CASSRDGNSYNEQFF,TGTGCCAGCAGCAGAGACGGAAACTCCTACAATGAGCAGTTCTTC,few,TRBV27,TRBJ2-1,NA
CASSQGQGGHNEQFF,TGTGCCAGCAGCCAAGGGCAGGGGGGACACAATGAGCAGTTCTTC,few,TRBV3-1,TRBJ2-1,NA
CASSYLEGALNEKLFF,TGTGCCAGCAGCTATCTGGAGGGGGCTCTTAATGAAAAACTGTTTTTT,NA,TRBV7-8,TRBJ1-4,TRBD1
CSAKVPVPKNTGELFF,TGCAGTGCCAAGGTCCCGGTACCGAAGAACACCGGGGAGCTGTTTTTT,NA,TRBV20-1,TRBJ2-2,NA
CASSRTGPVYEQYF,TGTGCCAGCAGTCGGACAGGGCCGGTGTACGAGCAGTACTTC,many,TRBV12-3/TRBV12-4,TRBJ2-7,TRBD1
CASSLMGNADTQYF,TGTGCCAGCAGTTTAATGGGGAACGCAGATACGCAGTATTTT,few,TRBV12-3/TRBV12-4,TRBJ2-3,NA
CASSFSGTGTNYGYTF,TGTGCCAGCAGTTTCTCCGGGACAGGGACTAACTATGGCTACACCTTC,NA,TRBV12-3/TRBV12-4,TRBJ1-2,TRBD1
CASRTGAETKGGEQYF,TGTGCCAGCAGGACAGGGGCCGAGACCAAGGGCGGGGAGCAGTACTTC,NA,TRBV6-1,TRBJ2-7,TRBD1
CASSLAPGMYGEQFF,TGTGCCAGCAGCTTAGCGCCGGGGATGTACGGTGAGCAGTTCTTC,NA,TRBV7-8,TRBJ2-1,NA
CASSQTSGRSSTGELFF,TGTGCCAGCAGTCAGACTAGCGGGAGAAGTAGCACCGGGGAGCTGTTTTTT,NA,TRBV12-3/TRBV12-4,TRBJ2-2,TRBD2